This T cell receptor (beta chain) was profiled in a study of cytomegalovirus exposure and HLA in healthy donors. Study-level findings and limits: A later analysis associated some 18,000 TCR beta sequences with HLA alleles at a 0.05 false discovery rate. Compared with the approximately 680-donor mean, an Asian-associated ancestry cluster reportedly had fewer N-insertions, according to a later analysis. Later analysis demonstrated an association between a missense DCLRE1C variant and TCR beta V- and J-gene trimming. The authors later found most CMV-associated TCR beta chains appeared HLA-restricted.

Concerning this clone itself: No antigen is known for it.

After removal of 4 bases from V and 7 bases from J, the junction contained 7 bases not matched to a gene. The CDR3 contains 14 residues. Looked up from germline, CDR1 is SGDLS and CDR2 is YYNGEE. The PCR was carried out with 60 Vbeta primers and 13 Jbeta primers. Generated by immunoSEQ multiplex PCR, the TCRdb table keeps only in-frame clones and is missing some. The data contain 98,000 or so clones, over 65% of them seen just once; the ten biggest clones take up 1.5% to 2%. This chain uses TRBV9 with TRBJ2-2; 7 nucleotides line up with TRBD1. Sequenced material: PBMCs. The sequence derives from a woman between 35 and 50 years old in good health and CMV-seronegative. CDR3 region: CASSSDRRVGELFF. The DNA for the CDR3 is TGTGCCAGCAGCTCGGACAGGCGGGTCGGGGAGCTGTTTTTT.